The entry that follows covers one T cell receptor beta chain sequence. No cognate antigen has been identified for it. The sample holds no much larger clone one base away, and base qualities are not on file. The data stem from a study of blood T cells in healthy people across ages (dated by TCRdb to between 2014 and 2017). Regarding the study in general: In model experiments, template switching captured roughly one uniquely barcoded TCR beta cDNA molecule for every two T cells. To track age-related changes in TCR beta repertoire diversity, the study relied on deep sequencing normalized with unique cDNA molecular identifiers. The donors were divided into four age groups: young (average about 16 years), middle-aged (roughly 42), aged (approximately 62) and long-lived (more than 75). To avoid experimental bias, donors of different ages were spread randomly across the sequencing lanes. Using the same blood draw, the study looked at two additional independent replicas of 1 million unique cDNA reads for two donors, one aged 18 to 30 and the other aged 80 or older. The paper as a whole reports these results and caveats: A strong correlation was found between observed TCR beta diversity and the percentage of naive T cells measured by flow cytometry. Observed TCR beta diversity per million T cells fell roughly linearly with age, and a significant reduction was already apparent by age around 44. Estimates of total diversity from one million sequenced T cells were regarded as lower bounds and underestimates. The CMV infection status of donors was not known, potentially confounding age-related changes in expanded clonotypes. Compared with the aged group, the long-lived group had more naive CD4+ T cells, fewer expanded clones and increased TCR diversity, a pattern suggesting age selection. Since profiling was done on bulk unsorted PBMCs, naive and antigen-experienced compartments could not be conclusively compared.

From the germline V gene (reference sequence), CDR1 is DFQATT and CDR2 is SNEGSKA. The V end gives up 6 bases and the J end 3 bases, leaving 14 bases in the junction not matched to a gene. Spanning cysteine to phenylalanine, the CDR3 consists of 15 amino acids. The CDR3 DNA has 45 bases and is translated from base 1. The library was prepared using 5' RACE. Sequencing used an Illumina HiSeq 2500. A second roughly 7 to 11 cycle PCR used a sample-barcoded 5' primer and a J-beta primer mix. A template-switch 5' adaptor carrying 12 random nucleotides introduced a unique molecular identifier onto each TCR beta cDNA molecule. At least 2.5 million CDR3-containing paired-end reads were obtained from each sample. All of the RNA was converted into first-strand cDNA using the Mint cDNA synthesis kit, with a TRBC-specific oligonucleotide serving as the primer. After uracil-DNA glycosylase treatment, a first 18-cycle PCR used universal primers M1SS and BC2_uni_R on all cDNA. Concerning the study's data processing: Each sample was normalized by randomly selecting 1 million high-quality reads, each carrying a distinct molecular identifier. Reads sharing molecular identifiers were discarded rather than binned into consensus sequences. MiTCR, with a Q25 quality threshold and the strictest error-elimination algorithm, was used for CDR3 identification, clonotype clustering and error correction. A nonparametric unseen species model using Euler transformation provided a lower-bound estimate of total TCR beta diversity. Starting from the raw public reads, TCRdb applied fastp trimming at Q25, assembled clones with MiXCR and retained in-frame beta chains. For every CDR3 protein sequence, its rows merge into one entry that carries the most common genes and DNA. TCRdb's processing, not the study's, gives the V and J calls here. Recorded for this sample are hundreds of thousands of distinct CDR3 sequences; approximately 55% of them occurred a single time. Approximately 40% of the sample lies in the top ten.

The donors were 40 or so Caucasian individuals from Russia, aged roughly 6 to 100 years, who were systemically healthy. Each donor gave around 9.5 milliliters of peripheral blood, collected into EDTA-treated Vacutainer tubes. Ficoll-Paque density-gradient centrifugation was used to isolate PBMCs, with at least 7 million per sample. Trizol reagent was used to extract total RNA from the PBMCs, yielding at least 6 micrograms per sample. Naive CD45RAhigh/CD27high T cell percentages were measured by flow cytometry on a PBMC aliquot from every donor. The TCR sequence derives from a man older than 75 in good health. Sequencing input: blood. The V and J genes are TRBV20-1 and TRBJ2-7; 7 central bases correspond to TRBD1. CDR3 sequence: CSAKNDRELDYEQYF. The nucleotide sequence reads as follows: TGCAGTGCCAAAAACGACAGGGAGTTGGACTACGAGCAGTACTTC.